Listed below are T cell receptor beta chains from one sample, sequenced in a study of cytomegalovirus exposure and HLA in healthy donors. TCRdb keeps only in-frame clones here, not all; method: immunoSEQ multiplex PCR. The data contain roughly 110,000 clones, about 85% of them singletons. The sample taken for sequencing was PBMCs. The source of these receptors is a woman aged 18-29 years in good health and CMV-seropositive. Both conserved end residues are part of each CDR3. The D gene is left open where the match is weak.

TRBD1	TRBJ2-7	TRBV2	TGTGCCAGCAGTTCCGGGACAGGGGACTACGAGCAGTACTTC	CASSSGTGDYEQYF
TRBD2	TRBJ2-2	TRBV4-3	TGCGCCAGCAGCCAAGACCAGGGAGGGTTGTTTTTT	CASSQDQGGLFF
-	TRBJ1-4	TRBV5-4	TGTGCCAGCAGCTTGTTGGGGGCGAAACTGTTTTTT	CASSLLGAKLFF
TRBD1	TRBJ2-7	TRBV15	TGTGCCACCAGCTCGGACAGGGGGTCCTACGAGCAGTACTTC	CATSSDRGSYEQYF
TRBD2	TRBJ2-1	TRBV19	TGTGCCAGTAGAGCGGGGGTCCAGAAGTTCTTC	CASRAGVQKFF
-	TRBJ2-7	TRBV5-6	TGTGCCAGCAGCTTGGACCGGGGGAGCTCCTACGAGCAGTACTTC	CASSLDRGSSYEQYF
-	TRBJ2-2	TRBV7-8	TGTGCCAGCAGCGCGGTTCATTCCACCAACACCGGGGAGCTGTTTTTT	CASSAVHSTNTGELFF
TRBD1	TRBJ2-4	TRBV2	TGTGCCAGCAGTCCTCTTACAGGGGTGGCCAAAAACATTCAGTACTTC	CASSPLTGVAKNIQYF
TRBD1	TRBJ2-5	TRBV9	TGTGCCAGCAGCCCAACAACGGGACAGGGGGAGACCCAGTACTTC	CASSPTTGQGETQYF
TRBD2	TRBJ2-3	TRBV9	TGTGCCAGCAGCGTAGAAGCGGGGGTTCTCACAGATACGCAGTATTTT	CASSVEAGVLTDTQYF
-	TRBJ1-2	TRBV28	TGTGCCAGCATAGGCAGGGCGCAGTACGGCTACACCTTC	CASIGRAQYGYTF
-	TRBJ1-1	TRBV11-2	TGTGCCAGCAGCCCGTCTATCGGGTATAGGACTGAAGCTTTCTTT	CASSPSIGYRTEAFF
-	TRBJ2-3	TRBV29-1	TGCAGCACCTACACAGATACGCAGTATTTT	CSTYTDTQYF